This T cell receptor beta chain was sequenced for a study of T cells in Graves' hyperthyroidism and ophthalmopathy. Diagnosis relied on clinical symptoms, serum thyroxine and TRAb, thyroid ultrasound and orbital computed tomography. The investigators amplified TCR beta CDR3 regions from RNA transcripts. The HTBI set primed first-round TCR CDR3 RT-PCR. Using its own MiXCR run on the multiplex PCR reads, TCRdb lists one record per CDR3 protein. This sample carries about 400,000 distinct CDR3 sequences, around 14% of them seen once, and the ten largest clones take 13% to 15%. A word on this clonotype: This sequence may be a read error, since a much larger clone differs from it by one base.

The V gene's germline CDR1 is SGHTA and CDR2 FQGNSA. There are 16 residues in the CDR3. Input material: blood. This clonotype originated in a woman aged 18-29 years with Graves' hyperthyroidism. V usage is TRBV7-2 and J usage is TRBJ2-1; TRBD2 matches 10 bases. CDR3 residues: CDSSLAPSGGAGEQFF. The CDR3 DNA reads TGTGACAGCAGCTTAGCGCCAAGCGGGGGGGCCGGGGAGCAGTTCTTC.